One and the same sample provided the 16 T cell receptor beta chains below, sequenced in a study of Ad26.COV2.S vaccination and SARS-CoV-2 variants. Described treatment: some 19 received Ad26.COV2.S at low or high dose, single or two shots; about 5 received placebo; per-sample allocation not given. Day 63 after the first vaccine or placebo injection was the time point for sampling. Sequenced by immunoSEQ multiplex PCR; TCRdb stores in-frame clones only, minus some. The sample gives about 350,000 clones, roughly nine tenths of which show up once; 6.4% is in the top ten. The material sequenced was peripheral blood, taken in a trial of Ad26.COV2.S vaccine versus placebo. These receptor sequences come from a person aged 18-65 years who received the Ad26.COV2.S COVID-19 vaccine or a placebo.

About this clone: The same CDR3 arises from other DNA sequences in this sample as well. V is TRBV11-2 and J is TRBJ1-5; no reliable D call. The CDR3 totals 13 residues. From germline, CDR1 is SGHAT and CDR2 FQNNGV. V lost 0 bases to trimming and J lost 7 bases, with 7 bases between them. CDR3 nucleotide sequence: TGTGCCAGCAGCTTAGATCGGTTGCAGCCCCAGCATTTT. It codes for CASSLDRLQPQHF. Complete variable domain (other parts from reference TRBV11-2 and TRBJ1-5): EAGVAQSPRYKIIEKRQSVAFWCNPISGHATLYWYQQILGQGPKLLIQFQNNGVVDDSQLPKDRFSAERLKGVDSTLKIQPAKLEDSAVYLCASSLDRLQPQHFGDGTRLSIL.

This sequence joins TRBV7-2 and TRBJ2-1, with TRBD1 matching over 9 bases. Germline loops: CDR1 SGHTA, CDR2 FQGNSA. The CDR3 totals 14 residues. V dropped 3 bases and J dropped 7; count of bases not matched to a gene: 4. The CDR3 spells CASSFGQGWNEQFF. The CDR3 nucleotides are TGTGCCAGCAGCTTCGGACAGGGGTGGAATGAGCAGTTCTTC.

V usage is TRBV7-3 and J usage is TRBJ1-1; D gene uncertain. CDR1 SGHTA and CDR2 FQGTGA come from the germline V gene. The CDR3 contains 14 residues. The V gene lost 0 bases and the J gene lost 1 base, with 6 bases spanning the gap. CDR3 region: CASSLTLKNTEAFF. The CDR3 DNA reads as TGTGCCAGCAGCTTAACACTGAAGAACACTGAAGCTTTCTTT.

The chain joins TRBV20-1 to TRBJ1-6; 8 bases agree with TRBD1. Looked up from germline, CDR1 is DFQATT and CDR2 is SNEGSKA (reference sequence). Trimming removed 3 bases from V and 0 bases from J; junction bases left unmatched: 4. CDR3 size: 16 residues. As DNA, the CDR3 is TGCAGTGCTAGTCGACAGGGGAGCTCCTATAATTCACCCCTCCACTTT. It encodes CSASRQGSSYNSPLHF.

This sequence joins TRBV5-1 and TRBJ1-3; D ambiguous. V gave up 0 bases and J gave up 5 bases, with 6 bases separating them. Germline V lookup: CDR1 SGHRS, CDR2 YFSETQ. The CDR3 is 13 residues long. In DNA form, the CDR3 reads TGCGCCAGCAGCTTGGGCACGCGAAACACCATATATTTT. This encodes CASSLGTRNTIYF.

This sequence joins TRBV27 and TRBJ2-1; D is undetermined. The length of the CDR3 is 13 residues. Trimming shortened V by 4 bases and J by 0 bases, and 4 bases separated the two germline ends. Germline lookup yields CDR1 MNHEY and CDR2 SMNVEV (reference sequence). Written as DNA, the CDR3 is TGTGCCAGCAGTTCAAGCTCCTACAATGAGCAGTTCTTC. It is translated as CASSSSSYNEQFF.

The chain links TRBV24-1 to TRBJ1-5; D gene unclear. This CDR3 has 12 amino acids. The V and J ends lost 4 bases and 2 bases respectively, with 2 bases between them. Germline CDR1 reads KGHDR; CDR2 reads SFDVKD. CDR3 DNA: TGTGCCACCAGTGACGGCAATCAGCCCCAGCATTTT. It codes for CATSDGNQPQHF.

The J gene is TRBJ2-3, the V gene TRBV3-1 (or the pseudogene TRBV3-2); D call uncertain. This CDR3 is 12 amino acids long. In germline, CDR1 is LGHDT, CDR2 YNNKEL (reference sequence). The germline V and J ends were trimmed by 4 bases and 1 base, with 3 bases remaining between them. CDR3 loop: CASSLGTDTQYF. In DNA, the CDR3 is TGTGCCAGCAGCCTAGGCACAGATACGCAGTATTTT.

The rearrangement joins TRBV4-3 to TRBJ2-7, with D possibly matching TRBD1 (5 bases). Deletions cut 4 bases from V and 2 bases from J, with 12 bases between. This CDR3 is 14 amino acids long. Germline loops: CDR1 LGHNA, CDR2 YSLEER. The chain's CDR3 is CASSLKTAPYEQYF. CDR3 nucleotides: TGCGCCAGCAGCCTCAAGACAGCCCCCTACGAGCAGTACTTC.

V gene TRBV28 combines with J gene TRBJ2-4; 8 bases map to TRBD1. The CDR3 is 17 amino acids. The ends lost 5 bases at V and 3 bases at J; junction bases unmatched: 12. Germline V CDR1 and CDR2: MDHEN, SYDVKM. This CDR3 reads CASSPGGASGGKNIQYF. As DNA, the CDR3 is TGTGCCAGCAGTCCAGGGGGCGCAAGCGGCGGCAAAAACATTCAGTACTTC. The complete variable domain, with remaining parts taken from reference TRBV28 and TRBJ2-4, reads DVKVTQSSRYLVKRTGEKVFLECVQDMDHENMFWYRQDPGLGLRLIYFSYDVKMKEKGDIPEGYSVSREKKERFSLILESASTNQTSMYLCASSPGGASGGKNIQYFGAGTRLSVL.

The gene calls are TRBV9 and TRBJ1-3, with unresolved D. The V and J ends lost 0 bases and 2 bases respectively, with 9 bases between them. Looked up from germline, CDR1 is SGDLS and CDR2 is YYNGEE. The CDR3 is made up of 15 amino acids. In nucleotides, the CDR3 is TGTGCCAGCAGCGTAGAGAATCGGGCTGGAAACACCATATATTTT. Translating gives CASSVENRAGNTIYF. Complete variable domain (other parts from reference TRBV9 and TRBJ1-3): DSGVTQTPKHLITATGQRVTLRCSPRSGDLSVYWYQQSLDQGLQFLIQYYNGEERAKGNILERFSAQQFPDLHSELNLSSLELGDSALYFCASSVENRAGNTIYFGEGSWLTVV.

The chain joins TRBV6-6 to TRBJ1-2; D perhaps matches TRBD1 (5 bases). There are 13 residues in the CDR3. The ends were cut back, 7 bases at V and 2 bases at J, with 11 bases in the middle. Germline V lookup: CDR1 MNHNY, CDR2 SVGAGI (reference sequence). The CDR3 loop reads CASISDSNYGYTF. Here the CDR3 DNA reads TGTGCCAGCATCTCCGACAGCAACTATGGCTACACCTTC.

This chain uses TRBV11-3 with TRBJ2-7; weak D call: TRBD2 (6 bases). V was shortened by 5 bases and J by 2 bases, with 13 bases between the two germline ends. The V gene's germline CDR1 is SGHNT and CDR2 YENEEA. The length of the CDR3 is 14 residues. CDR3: CASSPQGRPYEQYF. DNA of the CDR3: TGTGCCAGCAGCCCGCAAGGGAGGCCCTACGAGCAGTACTTC.

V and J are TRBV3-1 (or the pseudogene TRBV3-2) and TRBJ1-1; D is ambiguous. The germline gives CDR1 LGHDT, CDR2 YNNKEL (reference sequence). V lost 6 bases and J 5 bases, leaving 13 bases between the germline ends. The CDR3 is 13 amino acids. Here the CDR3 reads CASSPVPGTEAFF. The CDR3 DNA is TGTGCCAGCAGTCCGGTCCCTGGGACTGAAGCTTTCTTT.

The CDR3 loop is CASSEYPKANVLTF. CDR3 bases: TGTGCCAGCAGTGAATATCCCAAGGCCAACGTCCTGACTTTC. The chain couples TRBV6-1 to TRBJ2-6; D unclear. The CDR3 extends over 14 amino acids. V shed 2 bases and J shed 6 bases, with 8 bases lying between them. Germline CDR1 MNHNS, CDR2 SASEGT.

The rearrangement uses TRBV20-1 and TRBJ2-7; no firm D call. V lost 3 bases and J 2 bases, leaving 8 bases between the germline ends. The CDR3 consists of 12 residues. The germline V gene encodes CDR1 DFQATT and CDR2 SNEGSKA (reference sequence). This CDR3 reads CSASRGAYEQYF. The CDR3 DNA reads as TGCAGTGCTAGTCGAGGTGCCTACGAGCAGTACTTC.